This TCR beta chain was recorded in a study of vaccination and CD4 T cells after COVID-19. The overall study: A median of around 73 days (range 14 to 241) separated dose two from the taking of post-vaccine samples. A few convalescent patients gave samples at day 14 and days 161 to 241 post-vaccination. The cells in question were stimulated using overlapping spike peptides derived from SARS-CoV-2, HCoV-NL63, HCoV-OC43 and HCoV-229E.

V lost 6 bases, J lost 3 bases, and 10 bases stayed unmatched. The CDR3 loop spans 15 amino acids. The germline V gene encodes CDR1 DFQATT and CDR2 SNEGSKA (reference sequence). Time point: late sampling 161 to 241 days after vaccination in a few convalescent patients. Treatment: roughly 10-day PBMC culture with coronavirus spike peptide pools or control peptides (ViraFEST assay). Positive PCR dates covered March to December 2020, before US Alpha, Beta and Delta variants. Cultured CD4+ T cells had their DNA profiled by the Oncomine TCR Beta short-read assay. TCRdb analysed the PCR reads with MiXCR anew, one entry per CDR3 protein. The data contain over 20,000 distinct CDR3 sequences, around 37% of them singletons. Points on this clonotype: The target antigen is unknown.

This receptor was taken from a human donor who had recovered from COVID-19. The J gene is TRBJ2-7, the V gene TRBV20-1; TRBD2 agrees at 11 bases. Sequencing was performed on CD4+ T cells from blood, cultured in vitro, taken about 7 months after SARS-CoV-2 vaccination. The CDR3 sequence: CSARSGRAGDYEQYF. The CDR3 nucleotides read TGCAGTGCCCGTAGCGGGAGGGCCGGGGACTACGAGCAGTACTTC.